The rows below give T cell receptor beta chains drawn from one sample of a study of T-cell reconstitution after alpha-beta-depleted transplantation in children. TCRdb re-called the PCR reads with MiXCR, one entry per CDR3 protein. The sample consists of roughly 89,000 distinct CDR3 sequences, roughly an eighth of them appearing once. The source material was PBMCs from the stem cell graft donor, sampled from the stem cell graft. The source of these receptors is a human donor who donated a stem cell graft to a child with inherited bone marrow failure. CDR3s include the opening cysteine and the closing phenylalanine or tryptophan. Each record gives: CDR3 DNA, CDR3 protein, J gene, D gene, clone size, V gene. The D gene is left open where the match is weak. The size of a clone is reported for some rows only, either as once, few or many, or as a class for expanded clones.

cdr3_nt: TGCGCCAGCAGCCAAGATAGTTGGGGCTATGGCTACACCTTC; cdr3_aa: CASSQDSWGYGYTF; j_call: TRBJ1-2; d_call: NA; clone_size: many; v_call: TRBV4-3
cdr3_nt: TGTGCCACCACGACAGGGGACTCCTACGAGCAGTACTTC; cdr3_aa: CATTTGDSYEQYF; j_call: TRBJ2-7; d_call: TRBD1; clone_size: many; v_call: TRBV6-2/TRBV6-3
cdr3_nt: TGTGCCAGCAGCAGACGGACTAGCGGGGCTACAGATACGCAGTATTTT; cdr3_aa: CASSRRTSGATDTQYF; j_call: TRBJ2-3; d_call: TRBD2; clone_size: many; v_call: TRBV28
cdr3_nt: TGCCTAACTAGCGGAGGCACAGATACGCAGTATTTT; cdr3_aa: CLTSGGTDTQYF; j_call: TRBJ2-3; d_call: TRBD2; clone_size: many; v_call: TRBV7-9
cdr3_nt: TGTGCCAGTAGTCGTGGGACGGGAGATACGCAGTATTTT; cdr3_aa: CASSRGTGDTQYF; j_call: TRBJ2-3; d_call: NA; clone_size: many; v_call: TRBV19
cdr3_nt: TGTGCCTGGAGTTCCGGGGATGGCTACACCTTC; cdr3_aa: CAWSSGDGYTF; j_call: TRBJ1-2; d_call: NA; clone_size: many; v_call: TRBV30
cdr3_nt: TGTGCCAGCAGCTTTGGATGGGGCAACAATCAGCCCCAGCATTTT; cdr3_aa: CASSFGWGNNQPQHF; j_call: TRBJ1-5; d_call: NA; clone_size: many; v_call: TRBV5-6
cdr3_nt: TGCGCCAGCAGCTTGGAACAAGTCTACGAGCAGTACTTC; cdr3_aa: CASSLEQVYEQYF; j_call: TRBJ2-7; d_call: NA; clone_size: many; v_call: TRBV5-1
cdr3_nt: TGTGCCAGCAGCGTAGTTGGAGGGACGAACACCGGGGAGCTGTTTTTT; cdr3_aa: CASSVVGGTNTGELFF; j_call: TRBJ2-2; d_call: NA; clone_size: many; v_call: TRBV9
cdr3_nt: TGCGCCAGCAGCCAAGTCGCGAGCGGGAGGGGGTACGAGCAGTACTTC; cdr3_aa: CASSQVASGRGYEQYF; j_call: TRBJ2-7; d_call: TRBD2; clone_size: many; v_call: TRBV4-1
cdr3_nt: TGTGCCAGCAGTAAGGGACTAGCGGTTAACACCGGGGAGCTGTTTTTT; cdr3_aa: CASSKGLAVNTGELFF; j_call: TRBJ2-2; d_call: TRBD2; clone_size: many; v_call: TRBV6-5
cdr3_nt: NA; cdr3_aa: CASSSAGTSATGSCFF; j_call: TRBJ2-2; d_call: NA; clone_size: NA; v_call: TRBV5-1
cdr3_nt: TGTGCCAGCAGCTCGGGACAGACTAGCACAGATACGCAGTATTTT; cdr3_aa: CASSSGQTSTDTQYF; j_call: TRBJ2-3; d_call: TRBD1; clone_size: many; v_call: TRBV11-3
cdr3_nt: TGCGCCAGCAGCCAAGGTCTGTCAGGGGGCGAAGATACGCAGTATTTT; cdr3_aa: CASSQGLSGGEDTQYF; j_call: TRBJ2-3; d_call: TRBD1; clone_size: many; v_call: TRBV4-3
cdr3_nt: TGTGCCAGCGGACAGGGGGCTCAAGAGACCCAGTACTTC; cdr3_aa: CASGQGAQETQYF; j_call: TRBJ2-5; d_call: TRBD1; clone_size: many; v_call: TRBV9
cdr3_nt: TGCAGTGCTAGAAGGATAGCGGGGGGCGAGCAGTTCTTC; cdr3_aa: CSARRIAGGEQFF; j_call: TRBJ2-1; d_call: TRBD2; clone_size: many; v_call: TRBV20-1
cdr3_nt: TGCGCCAGCAGCTCAGACGGAGGCGGGGGGCCCCAGCATTTT; cdr3_aa: CASSSDGGGGPQHF; j_call: TRBJ1-5; d_call: NA; clone_size: many; v_call: TRBV5-1
cdr3_nt: TGTGCCAGCAGCCTGAATGGGGGGACAGGGTATGGGAATCAGCCCCAGCATTTT; cdr3_aa: CASSLNGGTGYGNQPQHF; j_call: TRBJ1-5; d_call: TRBD1; clone_size: many; v_call: TRBV12-3/TRBV12-4
cdr3_nt: TGTGCCAGCAGCCCGGGACTGGGCCATGGCTACACCTTC; cdr3_aa: CASSPGLGHGYTF; j_call: TRBJ1-2; d_call: NA; clone_size: many; v_call: TRBV12-3/TRBV12-4
cdr3_nt: TGTGCCATGGAGTGGGACCACAACAATGAGCAGTTCTTC; cdr3_aa: CAMEWDHNNEQFF; j_call: TRBJ2-1; d_call: NA; clone_size: NA; v_call: TRBV30
cdr3_nt: TGTGCCAGCAGCTTCGGGGGTCTCAAACTAGAACCCCTCCACTTT; cdr3_aa: CASSFGGLKLEPLHF; j_call: TRBJ1-6; d_call: NA; clone_size: many; v_call: TRBV7-6
cdr3_nt: TGCAGCGTTACGGCGGGAGGGCCCACAGATACGCAGTATTTT; cdr3_aa: CSVTAGGPTDTQYF; j_call: TRBJ2-3; d_call: TRBD2; clone_size: many; v_call: TRBV29-1
cdr3_nt: TGCGCCAGCAGCCAACAGGGGGCCTACAATGAGCAGTTCTTC; cdr3_aa: CASSQQGAYNEQFF; j_call: TRBJ2-1; d_call: TRBD1; clone_size: many; v_call: TRBV4-3
cdr3_nt: TGCAGTGCTAGAGATTATGCGGGGAACACCGGGGAGCTGTTTTTT; cdr3_aa: CSARDYAGNTGELFF; j_call: TRBJ2-2; d_call: NA; clone_size: NA; v_call: TRBV20-1
cdr3_nt: TGTGCCAGCAGCTTATCGGGACAGCGCACAGATACGCAGTATTTT; cdr3_aa: CASSLSGQRTDTQYF; j_call: TRBJ2-3; d_call: TRBD1; clone_size: few; v_call: TRBV7-3
cdr3_nt: TGTGCCAGCAGGCCAGGCGGTTCCTACGAGCAGTACTTC; cdr3_aa: CASRPGGSYEQYF; j_call: TRBJ2-7; d_call: NA; clone_size: many; v_call: TRBV7-2
cdr3_nt: TGTGCCAGCAGTCTAGACGATTCACCCCTCCACTTT; cdr3_aa: CASSLDDSPLHF; j_call: TRBJ1-6; d_call: NA; clone_size: many; v_call: TRBV28
cdr3_nt: TGTGCCAGCAGCCTATCAAGTCGGGACTACGAGCAGTACTTC; cdr3_aa: CASSLSSRDYEQYF; j_call: TRBJ2-7; d_call: NA; clone_size: NA; v_call: TRBV7-9
cdr3_nt: TGCAGTGCTAGAGATCTAAGAGGGTCGGTCACTGAAGCTTTCTTT; cdr3_aa: CSARDLRGSVTEAFF; j_call: TRBJ1-1; d_call: NA; clone_size: many; v_call: TRBV20-1
cdr3_nt: TGTGCCAGCAGCTTCTTCCCGACAGGGGAAGAGACCCAGTACTTC; cdr3_aa: CASSFFPTGEETQYF; j_call: TRBJ2-5; d_call: TRBD1; clone_size: many; v_call: TRBV7-9
cdr3_nt: TGCGCCAGCAGCCAAGGCGCCTATACGGGCTCCTACAATGAGCAGTTCTTC; cdr3_aa: CASSQGAYTGSYNEQFF; j_call: TRBJ2-1; d_call: NA; clone_size: few; v_call: TRBV4-3
cdr3_nt: TGTGCCAGCAGTTTATCGGGAGGGGAAAAACTGTTTTTT; cdr3_aa: CASSLSGGEKLFF; j_call: TRBJ1-4; d_call: NA; clone_size: NA; v_call: TRBV27
cdr3_nt: TGTGCCAGCAGTATCGGTAGGACTGAGCAGTTCTTC; cdr3_aa: CASSIGRTEQFF; j_call: TRBJ2-1; d_call: NA; clone_size: many; v_call: TRBV25-1
cdr3_nt: TGCGCCAGCAGCTTCGCGGCTGCGGGGAATTCACCCCTCCACTTT; cdr3_aa: CASSFAAAGNSPLHF; j_call: TRBJ1-6; d_call: NA; clone_size: many; v_call: TRBV5-1
cdr3_nt: TGTGCCTGGAGTGTAGGGCTAGCTGGAGCGAATGAGCAGTTCTTC; cdr3_aa: CAWSVGLAGANEQFF; j_call: TRBJ2-1; d_call: NA; clone_size: few; v_call: TRBV30
cdr3_nt: TGCGCCAGCAGCTTTGGTCCAACTAATGAAAAACTGTTTTTT; cdr3_aa: CASSFGPTNEKLFF; j_call: TRBJ1-4; d_call: NA; clone_size: many; v_call: TRBV5-1
cdr3_nt: TGCGCCAGCAGCCAAGCTTCGGGGGGCGACTATGGCTACACCTTC; cdr3_aa: CASSQASGGDYGYTF; j_call: TRBJ1-2; d_call: NA; clone_size: many; v_call: TRBV4-3
cdr3_nt: TGTGCCAGCCGACTTGGGGCGGTGGGGCTAAATGGCTACACCTTC; cdr3_aa: CASRLGAVGLNGYTF; j_call: TRBJ1-2; d_call: NA; clone_size: many; v_call: TRBV6-5
cdr3_nt: TGTGCCAGCAGTCCGGGGACAGGACCCACAGATACGCAGTATTTT; cdr3_aa: CASSPGTGPTDTQYF; j_call: TRBJ2-3; d_call: TRBD1; clone_size: many; v_call: TRBV7-7
cdr3_nt: TGCGCCAGCAGCCAATCCCCGGACAGGGTCTACGAGCAGTACTTC; cdr3_aa: CASSQSPDRVYEQYF; j_call: TRBJ2-7; d_call: TRBD1; clone_size: NA; v_call: TRBV4-1
cdr3_nt: TGTGCCAGCAGTGAGCTGTGGGAGTACAATGAGCAGTTCTTC; cdr3_aa: CASSELWEYNEQFF; j_call: TRBJ2-1; d_call: NA; clone_size: NA; v_call: TRBV2
cdr3_nt: TGTGCCAGCGGACCCCCGGGCGACACTGAAGCTTTCTTT; cdr3_aa: CASGPPGDTEAFF; j_call: TRBJ1-1; d_call: NA; clone_size: few; v_call: TRBV6-5
cdr3_nt: TGTGCCAGCAGCTTAACGGGGGAGGGCCGCAATGAGCAGTTCTTC; cdr3_aa: CASSLTGEGRNEQFF; j_call: TRBJ2-1; d_call: TRBD2; clone_size: many; v_call: TRBV13
cdr3_nt: TGCGCCAGCAGCAGCTTAGCGGGAGGGCCGGGAGATACGCAGTATTTT; cdr3_aa: CASSSLAGGPGDTQYF; j_call: TRBJ2-3; d_call: TRBD2; clone_size: many; v_call: TRBV4-3
cdr3_nt: TGTGCCAGCAGCCAATATACAGGGGGCAGAACAGATACGCAGTATTTT; cdr3_aa: CASSQYTGGRTDTQYF; j_call: TRBJ2-3; d_call: TRBD1; clone_size: few; v_call: TRBV11-2
cdr3_nt: TGTGCCAGCAGTTTTTCCGGACAAGGGAAAGACTACGAGCAGTACTTC; cdr3_aa: CASSFSGQGKDYEQYF; j_call: TRBJ2-7; d_call: NA; clone_size: few; v_call: TRBV2
cdr3_nt: TGTGCCAGCAGCCCTGGGCAGGGCAGGTCCTACGAGCAGTACTTC; cdr3_aa: CASSPGQGRSYEQYF; j_call: TRBJ2-7; d_call: NA; clone_size: NA; v_call: TRBV4-2